What follows describes a single TCR beta chain. Its antigen is as yet unknown. The treatment was: 19 received Ad26.COV2.S at low or high dose, single or two shots; about 5 received placebo; per-sample allocation not given. Sample collection was performed on day 63 after the first vaccine or placebo injection. An adult donor aged 18-55 years was enrolled in Boston. The source of the sample is a study of Ad26.COV2.S vaccination and SARS-CoV-2 variants. Across the study: Intramuscularly, Ad26.COV2.S was given either once or twice, 56 days apart. Overall study findings and caveats: Vaccinated individuals (as opposed to placebo recipients) had higher spike-specific TCR breadth.

CDR1 is MNHEY, CDR2 SVGAGI, per germline. The CDR3 totals 14 residues. V trimming: 8 bases; J trimming: 4 bases; junction bases outside the gene matches: 10. Clones were sequenced by immunoSEQ multiplex PCR, and TCRdb holds only the in-frame ones, with some missing. The sample lists a few hundred thousand clones; roughly 85% were seen once. The V call is TRBV6-5, the J call TRBJ1-1; 7 bases line up with TRBD1. The source material was peripheral blood, sampled in a trial of Ad26.COV2.S vaccine versus placebo. The clonotype originates from a person aged 18-60 years who received the Ad26.COV2.S COVID-19 vaccine or a placebo. In DNA, the CDR3 is TGTGCCAGCCGCTATGGCAGGGGGACCACTGAAGCTTTCTTT. Encoded protein: CASRYGRGTTEAFF.